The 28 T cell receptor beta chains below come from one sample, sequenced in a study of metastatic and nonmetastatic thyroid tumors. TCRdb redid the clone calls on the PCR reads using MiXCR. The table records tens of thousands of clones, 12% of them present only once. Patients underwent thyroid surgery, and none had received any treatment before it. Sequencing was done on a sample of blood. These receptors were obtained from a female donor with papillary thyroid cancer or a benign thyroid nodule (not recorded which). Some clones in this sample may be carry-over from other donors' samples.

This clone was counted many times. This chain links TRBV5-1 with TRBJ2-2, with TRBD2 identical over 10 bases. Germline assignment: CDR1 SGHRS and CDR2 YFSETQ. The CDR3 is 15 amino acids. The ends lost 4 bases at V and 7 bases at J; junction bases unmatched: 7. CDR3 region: CASSRSGRALGELFF. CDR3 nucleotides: TGCGCCAGCAGCCGGAGCGGGAGGGCCCTCGGGGAGCTGTTTTTT.

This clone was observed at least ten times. CDR3 nucleotide sequence: TGTGCCAGCAGCTTCTGTAGGGCAGGGGGTTTTCGATGGGATCAGCCCCAGCATTTT. Its translation is CASSFCRAGGFRWDQPQHF. The chain couples TRBV5-6 to TRBJ1-5; 7 bases map to TRBD1. Germline V gives CDR1 SGHDT, CDR2 YYEEEE. After removal of 2 bases from V and 5 bases from J, the junction contained 19 bases not matched to a gene. The CDR3 loop spans 19 amino acids.

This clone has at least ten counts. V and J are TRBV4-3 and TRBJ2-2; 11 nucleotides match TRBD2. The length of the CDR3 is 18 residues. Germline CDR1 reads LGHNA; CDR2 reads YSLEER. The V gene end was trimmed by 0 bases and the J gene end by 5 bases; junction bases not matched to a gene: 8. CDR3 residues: CASSQDRGLAAETGELFF. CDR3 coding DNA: TGCGCCAGCAGCCAAGATAGGGGACTAGCGGCTGAAACCGGGGAGCTGTTTTTT.

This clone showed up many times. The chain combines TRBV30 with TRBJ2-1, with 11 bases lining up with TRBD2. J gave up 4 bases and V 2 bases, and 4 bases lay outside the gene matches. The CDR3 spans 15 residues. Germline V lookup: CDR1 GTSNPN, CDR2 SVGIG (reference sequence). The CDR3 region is CAWSPGTSGYNEQFF. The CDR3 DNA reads TGTGCCTGGAGTCCCGGGACTAGCGGTTACAATGAGCAGTTCTTC. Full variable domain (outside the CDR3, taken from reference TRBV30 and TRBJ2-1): SQTIHQWPATLVQPVGSPLSLECTVEGTSNPNLYWYRQAAGRGLQLLFYSVGIGQISSEVPQNLSASRPQDRQFILSSKKLLLSDSGFYLCAWSPGTSGYNEQFFGPGTRLTVL.

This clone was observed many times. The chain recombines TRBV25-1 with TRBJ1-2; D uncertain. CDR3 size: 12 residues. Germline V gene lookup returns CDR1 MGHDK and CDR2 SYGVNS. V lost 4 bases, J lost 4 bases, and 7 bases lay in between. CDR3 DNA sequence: TGTGCCAGCAGTGCGGCAGGCTATGGCTACACCTTC. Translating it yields CASSAAGYGYTF.

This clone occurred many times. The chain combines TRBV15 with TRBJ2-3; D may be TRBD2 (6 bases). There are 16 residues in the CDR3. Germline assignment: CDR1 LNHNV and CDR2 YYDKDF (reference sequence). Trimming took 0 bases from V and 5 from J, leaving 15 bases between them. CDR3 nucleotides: TGTGCCACCAGCAGAGATCGGAGAGCGGGTATAGATACGCAGTATTTT. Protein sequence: CATSRDRRAGIDTQYF. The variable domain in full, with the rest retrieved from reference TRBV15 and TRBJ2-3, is DAMVIQNPRYQVTQFGKPVTLSCSQTLNHNVMYWYQQKSSQAPKLLFHYYDKDFNNEADTPDNFQSRRPNTSFCFLDIRSPGLGDTAMYLCATSRDRRAGIDTQYFGPGTRLTVL.

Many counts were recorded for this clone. CDR3 residues: CASSPGRGHPYEQYF. In DNA form, the CDR3 reads TGCGCCAGCAGCCCGGGAAGGGGACACCCTTACGAGCAGTACTTC. The V call is TRBV4-3, the J call TRBJ2-7; perhaps TRBD1 as D (6 bases). Germline CDR1 LGHNA, CDR2 YSLEER. This CDR3 has 15 residues. V was clipped by 4 bases and J by 4 bases, with 17 bases between them.

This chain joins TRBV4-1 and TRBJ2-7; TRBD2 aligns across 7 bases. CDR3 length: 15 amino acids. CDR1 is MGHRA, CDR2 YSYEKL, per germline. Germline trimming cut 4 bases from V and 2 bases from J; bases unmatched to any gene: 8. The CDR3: CASSPGTMRTYEQYF. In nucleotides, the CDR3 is TGCGCCAGCAGCCCCGGGACTATGCGGACCTACGAGCAGTACTTC.

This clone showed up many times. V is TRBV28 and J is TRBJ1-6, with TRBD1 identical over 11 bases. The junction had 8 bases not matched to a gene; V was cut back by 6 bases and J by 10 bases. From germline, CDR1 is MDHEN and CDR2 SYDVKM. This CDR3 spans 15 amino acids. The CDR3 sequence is CASSWRDRGESPLHF. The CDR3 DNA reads TGTGCCAGCAGCTGGAGGGACAGGGGGGAATCACCCCTCCACTTT. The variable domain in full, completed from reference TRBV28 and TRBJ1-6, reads DVKVTQSSRYLVKRTGEKVFLECVQDMDHENMFWYRQDPGLGLRLIYFSYDVKMKEKGDIPEGYSVSREKKERFSLILESASTNQTSMYLCASSWRDRGESPLHFGNGTRLTVT.

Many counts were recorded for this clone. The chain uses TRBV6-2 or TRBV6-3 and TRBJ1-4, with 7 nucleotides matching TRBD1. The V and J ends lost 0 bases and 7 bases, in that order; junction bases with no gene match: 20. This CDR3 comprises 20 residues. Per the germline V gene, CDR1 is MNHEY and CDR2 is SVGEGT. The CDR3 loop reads CASSYSPAGTATGGGEKLFF. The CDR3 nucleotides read TGTGCCAGCAGTTACTCGCCAGCCGGGACAGCCACCGGTGGAGGTGAAAAACTGTTTTTT.

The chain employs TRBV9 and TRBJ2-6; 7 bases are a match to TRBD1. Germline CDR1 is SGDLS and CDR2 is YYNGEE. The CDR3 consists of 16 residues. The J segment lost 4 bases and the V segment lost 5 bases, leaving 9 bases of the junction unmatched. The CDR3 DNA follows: TGTGCCAGCAGTGCCAGACAGGGTGCAGGGGCCAACGTCCTGACTTTC. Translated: CASSARQGAGANVLTF.

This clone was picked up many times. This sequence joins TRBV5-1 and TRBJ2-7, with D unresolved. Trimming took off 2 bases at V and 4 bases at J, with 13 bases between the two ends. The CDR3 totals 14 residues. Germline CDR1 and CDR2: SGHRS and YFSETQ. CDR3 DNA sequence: TGCGCCAGCAGCTTATCGTGGTCGGATTACGAGCAGTACTTC. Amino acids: CASSLSWSDYEQYF.

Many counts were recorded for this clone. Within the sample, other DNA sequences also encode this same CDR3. The CDR3 region has the DNA TGTGCCAGCAGCGTAAGGGAGGGGATCCAGTACTTC. Its protein product is CASSVREGIQYF. The chain couples TRBV9 to TRBJ2-5; TRBD2 agrees at 7 bases. The trim removed 1 base at V and 10 bases at J, leaving 4 bases unmatched. Per the germline V gene, CDR1 is SGDLS and CDR2 is YYNGEE. The CDR3 totals 12 residues. The whole variable domain, remainder taken from reference TRBV9 and TRBJ2-5, is DSGVTQTPKHLITATGQRVTLRCSPRSGDLSVYWYQQSLDQGLQFLIQYYNGEERAKGNILERFSAQQFPDLHSELNLSSLELGDSALYFCASSVREGIQYFGPGTRLLVL.

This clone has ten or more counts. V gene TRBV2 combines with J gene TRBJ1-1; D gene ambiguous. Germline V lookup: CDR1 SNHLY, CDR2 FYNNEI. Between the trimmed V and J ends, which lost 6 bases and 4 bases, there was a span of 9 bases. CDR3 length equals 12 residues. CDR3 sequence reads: CASSGGGTEAFF. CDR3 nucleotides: TGTGCCAGCAGCGGAGGTGGCACTGAAGCTTTCTTT.

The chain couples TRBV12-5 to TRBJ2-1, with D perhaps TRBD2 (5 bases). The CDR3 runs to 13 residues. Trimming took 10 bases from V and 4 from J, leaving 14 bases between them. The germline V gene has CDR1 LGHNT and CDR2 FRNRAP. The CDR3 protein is CAIAERRYNEQFF. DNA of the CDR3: TGTGCTATTGCGGAAAGGAGGTACAATGAGCAGTTCTTC.

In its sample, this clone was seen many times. For the CDR3, the DNA is TGTGCCAGCAGTTACCGGAGCGAAGGACGGGTTTTTACAGATACGCAGTATTTT. Translating it yields CASSYRSEGRVFTDTQYF. This sequence joins TRBV6-2 or TRBV6-3 and TRBJ2-3; D uncertain. CDR1 MNHEY and CDR2 SVGEGT come from the germline V gene. The V gene lost 2 bases and the J gene lost 3 bases, with 21 bases spanning the gap. CDR3 size: 18 residues.

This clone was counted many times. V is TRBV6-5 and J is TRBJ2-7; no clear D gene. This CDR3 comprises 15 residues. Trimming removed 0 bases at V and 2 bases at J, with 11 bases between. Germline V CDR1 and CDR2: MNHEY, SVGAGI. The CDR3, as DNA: TGTGCCAGCAGTTACTCGAGAGTGCAAACCTACGAGCAGTACTTC. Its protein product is CASSYSRVQTYEQYF.

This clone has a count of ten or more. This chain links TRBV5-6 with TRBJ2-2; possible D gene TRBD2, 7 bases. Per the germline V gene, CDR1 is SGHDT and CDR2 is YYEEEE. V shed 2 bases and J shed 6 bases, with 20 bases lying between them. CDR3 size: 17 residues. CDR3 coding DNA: TGTGCCAGCAGCTTAGGGCCCCCTCGGGGGGCGGCCGGGGAGCTGTTTTTT. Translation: CASSLGPPRGAAGELFF.

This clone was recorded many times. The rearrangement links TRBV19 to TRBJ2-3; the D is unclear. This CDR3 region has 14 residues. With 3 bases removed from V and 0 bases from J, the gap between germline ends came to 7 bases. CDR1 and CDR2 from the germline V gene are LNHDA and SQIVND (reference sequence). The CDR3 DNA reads TGTGCCAGTAGTATGGTGACTAGCACAGATACGCAGTATTTT. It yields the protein CASSMVTSTDTQYF.

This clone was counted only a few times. The CDR3 spells CASRASGSTDTQYF. The CDR3, as DNA: TGTGCCAGCAGGGCTAGCGGGAGCACAGATACGCAGTATTTT. The chain links TRBV2 to TRBJ2-3, with 8 bases fitting TRBD2. Germline CDR1 reads SNHLY; CDR2 reads FYNNEI. The CDR3 loop spans 14 amino acids. The V gene end was trimmed by 6 bases and the J gene end by 0 bases; junction bases not matched to a gene: 2.

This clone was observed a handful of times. The chain's CDR3 is CASSLAAGNNEQFF. The CDR3 DNA is TGTGCCAGCAGTTTAGCGGCCGGGAACAATGAGCAGTTCTTC. The chain recombines TRBV12-3 or TRBV12-4 with TRBJ2-1; a weak D match, TRBD2 (5 bases). The CDR3 loop spans 14 amino acids. The V end lost 0 bases, the J end lost 5 bases, and 8 bases lay between the germline ends.

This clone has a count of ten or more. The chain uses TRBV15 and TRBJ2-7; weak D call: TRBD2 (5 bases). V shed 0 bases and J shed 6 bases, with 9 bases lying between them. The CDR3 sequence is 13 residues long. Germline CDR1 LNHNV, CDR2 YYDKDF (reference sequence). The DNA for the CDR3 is TGTGCCACCAGCAGAGATAGGGCGGGCGAGCAGTACTTC. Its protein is CATSRDRAGEQYF.

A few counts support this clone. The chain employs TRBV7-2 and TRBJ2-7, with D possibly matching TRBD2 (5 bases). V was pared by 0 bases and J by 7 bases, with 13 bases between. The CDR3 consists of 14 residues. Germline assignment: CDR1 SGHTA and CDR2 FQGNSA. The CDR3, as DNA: TGTGCCAGCAGCTTAGCGTTAACATCGGGAGAGCAGTACTTC. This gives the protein CASSLALTSGEQYF.

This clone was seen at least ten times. The CDR3 region is CAISHGTRPYEQYF. As DNA, the CDR3 is TGTGCCATCAGTCACGGGACTAGACCCTACGAGCAGTACTTC. This chain links TRBV10-3 with TRBJ2-7; 8 bases match TRBD2. J lost 2 bases, V lost 5 bases, and 5 bases had no gene match. CDR3 size: 14 residues. Germline CDR1 reads ENHRY; CDR2 reads SYGVKD.

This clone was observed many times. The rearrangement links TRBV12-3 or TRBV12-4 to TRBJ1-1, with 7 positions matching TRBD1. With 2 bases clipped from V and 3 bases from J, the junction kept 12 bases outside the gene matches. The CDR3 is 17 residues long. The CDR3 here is CASSLSPRTGSDTEAFF. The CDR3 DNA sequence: TGTGCCAGCAGTTTATCCCCAAGGACAGGATCGGACACTGAAGCTTTCTTT.

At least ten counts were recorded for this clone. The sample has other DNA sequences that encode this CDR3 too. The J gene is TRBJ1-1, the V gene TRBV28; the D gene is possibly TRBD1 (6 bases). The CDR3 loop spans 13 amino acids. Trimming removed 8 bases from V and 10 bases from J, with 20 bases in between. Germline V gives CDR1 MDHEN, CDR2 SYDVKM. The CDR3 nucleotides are TGTGCCAGCGGGCCAAATCAGGGGAGCAGAGCTTTCTTT. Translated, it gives CASGPNQGSRAFF.

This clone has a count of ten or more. CDR3 amino acids: CASSYRTGTLYEQYF. Written as DNA, the CDR3 is TGTGCCAGCAGCTACCGGACAGGGACCCTCTACGAGCAGTACTTC. V usage is TRBV28 and J usage is TRBJ2-7; 8 bases map to TRBD1. Trimming cost V 6 bases and J 3 bases; bases outside gene matches: 10. This CDR3 spans 15 amino acids. The V gene's germline CDR1 is MDHEN and CDR2 SYDVKM.

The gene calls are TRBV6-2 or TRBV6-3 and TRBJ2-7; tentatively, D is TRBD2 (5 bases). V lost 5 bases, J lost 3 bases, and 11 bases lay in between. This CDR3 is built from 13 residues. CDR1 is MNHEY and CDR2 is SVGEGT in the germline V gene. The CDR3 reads CASSLPGVYEQYF. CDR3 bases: TGTGCCAGCAGTCTTCCCGGGGTCTACGAGCAGTACTTC.